This T cell receptor beta chain is from a study of blood T cell repertoires in COVID-19 (TCRdb year 2020). With respect to the entire study: The collaborator samples originated in the United States, Italy and Spain and spanned the acute and convalescent phases of COVID-19. The prospective study material was composed of cDNA or gDNA derived from T cells, B-cell-depleted T cells, or PBMCs. Subjects who had been exposed to COVID-19, were actively infected with it, or had recovered from it provided the deeply sampled blood TCRbeta repertoires that made up the dataset. The repertoires were made available in a free public database intended to serve as a resource for research on the immune response to SARS-CoV-2. Samples came from the ongoing ImmuneRACE study (first 160 participants) plus 1,254 subjects from 6 global collaborators. Sample metadata almost always included a de-identified subject ID, COVID-19 status, age in years and sex. HLA class I and class II types, where available, came from metadata supplied by the sample provider rather than from assay-based typing. Overall study results and their limits: How much clinical and demographic metadata was included differed by source and by participant, and the metadata was provided uncurated.

As concerns this clone: Its antigen is still unknown. Base qualities are not provided; no much larger clone lies one nucleotide away.

In the prospective study, participants were about 18 to 95 years old, resided in about two dozen geographic areas of the United States, and were enrolled through a virtual design. Cohort assignment in the prospective study relied on participant-reported clinical history from a screening survey and a study questionnaire. In the prospective study, mobile phlebotomists collected whole blood, serum and a nasopharyngeal or oropharyngeal swab from each participant. Participants in the prospective study had the option to provide additional blood draws and questionnaires over a roughly 2-month period. Prospective study blood samples were shipped either frozen or at room temperature before DNA extraction. TCRbeta CDR3 regions were amplified from genomic DNA using the immunoSEQ Assay, a bias-controlled multiplex PCR. On the authors' methods: The number of nucleated cells in each sample was estimated from the amplification of reference gene primers within the assay. To quantify the absolute abundance of each unique TCRbeta CDR3 rearrangement, sequence reads were collapsed and filtered. Productive Simpson clonality was computed per sample as the square root of Simpson's diversity index over productive rearrangements. Here the immuneACCESS table is served through TCRdb, limited to in-frame sequences with V and J called. Missing clones are a known gap in these copies; in checked studies unresolved V genes cover under half, and the rest lacks a known reason. The V and J calls and clone size are taken from that table; D and trimming were inferred from the DNA. This sample comprises approximately 450,000 clones, roughly 85% of them detected only once. The ten top clones hold just under 2% of the sample.

The CDR3 covers 13 residues, taking in both the cysteine and the phenylalanine. Solely the CDR3 DNA is kept, with 39 bases framed from the first base. CDR1 and CDR2 are read off the germline V gene as SGHTA and FQGTGA. V is pruned by 5 bases and J by 7 bases, leaving 5 bases of the junction without a gene match. The chain was built from TRBV7-3 and TRBJ1-2, with 9 junctional bases fitting TRBD1. Sequenced sample: PBMCs or T cells enriched from blood (not recorded which). The receptor was isolated from a woman aged 18-29 years with acute COVID-19. The CDR3 has the sequence CASSRTGAGGYTF. Read as DNA, the sequence is TGTGCCAGCAGCCGGACAGGGGCAGGTGGCTACACCTTC.